The 26 T cell receptor beta chains listed next were all sequenced from one sample in a study of CD8 T cells in Susac syndrome. Random hexamers were used to reverse transcribe about 0.5 to 1 ug of RNA. One entry per CDR3 protein, called by TCRdb with MiXCR from the immunoSEQ multiplex PCR reads. Here the sample spans approximately 230,000 distinct CDR3 sequences, over 85% being singletons. The sequencing input was CD4+ T cells from PBMCs. These receptor sequences come from a human donor with multiple sclerosis.

The chain couples TRBV7-8 to TRBJ1-3; TRBD1 might be the D (6 bases). Germline assignment: CDR1 SGHVS and CDR2 FQNEAQ. V shed 0 bases and J shed 0 bases, with 15 bases lying between them. This CDR3 has 18 residues. The CDR3 region is CASSLATGSRGSGNTIYF. CDR3 bases: TGTGCCAGCAGCTTAGCCACAGGGTCCCGGGGCTCTGGAAACACCATATATTTT.

The chain has TRBV19 and TRBJ2-1; D might be TRBD2 (6 bases). V was pared by 6 bases and J by 9 bases, with 24 bases between. Germline V gives CDR1 LNHDA, CDR2 SQIVND (reference sequence). This CDR3 is built from 16 residues. CDR3 in DNA: TGTGCCAGTAGCAAAACCCGGGACTCGGGGAACGGTGAGCAGTTCTTC. Encoded protein: CASSKTRDSGNGEQFF.

V and J are TRBV29-1 and TRBJ1-1, with D perhaps matching TRBD1 (6 bases). Germline V CDR1 and CDR2: SQVTM, ANQGSEA. The V gene lost 6 bases and the J gene lost 0 bases, with 11 bases spanning the gap. There are 13 residues in the CDR3. The CDR3 DNA is TGCAGCGTGCAGGGGAGAATGAACACTGAAGCTTTCTTT. This gives the protein CSVQGRMNTEAFF.

The sample holds a few counts of this clonotype. The rearrangement uses TRBV5-4 and TRBJ2-7; TRBD1 matches 7 bases. With V trimmed by 0 bases and J by 5 bases, 5 bases remained unmatched. Germline-derived CDR1 and CDR2 are SGHNT and YYREEE (reference sequence). The CDR3 sequence is 14 residues long. CDR3 DNA: TGTGCCAGCAGCTTGGGACAGGGCCGCCACGAGCAGTACTTC. It translates to CASSLGQGRHEQYF.

The chain employs TRBV5-1 and TRBJ1-5; D call uncertain. CDR3 length: 14 residues. Germline CDR1 and CDR2: SGHRS and YFSETQ. Trimming cost V 4 bases and J 2 bases, with 10 bases left between them. The CDR3 protein is CASSPRRGNQPQHF. For the CDR3, the DNA is TGCGCCAGCAGCCCTAGACGGGGCAATCAGCCCCAGCATTTT. The full variable domain, with the rest looked up from reference TRBV5-1 and TRBJ1-5, is KAGVTQTPRYLIKTRGQQVTLSCSPISGHRSVSWYQQTPGQGLQFLFEYFSETQRNKGNFPGRFSGRQFSNSRSEMNVSTLELGDSALYLCASSPRRGNQPQHFGDGTRLSIL.

The rearrangement uses TRBV9 and TRBJ2-3; D not resolved. Germline CDR1 is SGDLS and CDR2 is YYNGEE. This CDR3 has 13 residues. The ends were cut back, 4 bases at V and 3 bases at J, with 9 bases in the middle. The CDR3: CASSPAITDTQYF. The CDR3, as DNA: TGTGCCAGCAGCCCAGCAATTACAGATACGCAGTATTTT.

The genes are TRBV9 and TRBJ2-1, with D unclear. Germline CDR1 SGDLS, CDR2 YYNGEE. Trimming left V 0 bases short and J 8 bases short, with 3 bases between. CDR3 length: 11 residues. DNA of the CDR3: TGTGCCAGCAGCGTAGGCGATGAGCAGTTCTTC. As protein: CASSVGDEQFF.

The chain combines TRBV12-3 or TRBV12-4 with TRBJ2-7; 9 bases agree with TRBD2. This CDR3 has 17 amino acids. Unmatched junction bases numbered 11, after V lost 5 bases and J lost 0 bases. In DNA, the CDR3 is TGTGCCAGCAGTCTACGGGGACTAGCTGACGCCTCCTACGAGCAGTACTTC. It codes for CASSLRGLADASYEQYF.

This chain connects TRBV15 to TRBJ2-5; D not certain. The V end lost 0 bases, the J end lost 0 bases, and 8 bases lay between the germline ends. Germline V gene lookup returns CDR1 LNHNV and CDR2 YYDKDF (reference sequence). The CDR3 is made up of 15 amino acids. The DNA for the CDR3 is TGTGCCACCAGCAGAGATAAGTCCTACCAAGAGACCCAGTACTTC. It codes for CATSRDKSYQETQYF.

The chain combines TRBV12-3 or TRBV12-4 with TRBJ2-3; the match to TRBD1 covers 10 bases. The length of the CDR3 is 16 residues. J gave up 2 bases and V 6 bases, and 8 bases lay outside the gene matches. The CDR3 loop reads CASSPGQGRNTDTQYF. DNA of the CDR3: TGTGCCAGCAGCCCGGGACAGGGGAGGAACACAGATACGCAGTATTTT.

The chain couples TRBV18 to TRBJ2-3; D gene uncertain. V shed 5 bases and J shed 2 bases, with 8 bases lying between them. The CDR3 is 13 residues long. Germline loops: CDR1 KGHSH, CDR2 LQKENI. CDR3 residues: CASSARTTDTQYF. The CDR3 DNA reads TGTGCCAGCTCAGCCCGCACCACAGATACGCAGTATTTT.

V usage is TRBV19 and J usage is TRBJ1-3; a possible D gene is TRBD1 (6 bases). CDR1 and CDR2 (germline): LNHDA, SQIVND (reference sequence). The CDR3 covers 17 residues. Trimming shortened V by 4 bases and J by 0 bases, and 16 bases separated the two germline ends. CDR3 protein: CASSKIGQINSGNTIYF. CDR3 in DNA: TGTGCCAGTAGTAAAATAGGACAGATAAACTCTGGAAACACCATATATTTT.

The chain couples TRBV28 to TRBJ2-5, with 7 nucleotides matching TRBD1. The germline V gene has CDR1 MDHEN and CDR2 SYDVKM. Trimming took 6 bases from V and 5 from J; bases not matched to a gene: 9. The CDR3 covers 14 residues. The CDR3 reads CASSQTGKQETQYF. CDR3 sequence (DNA): TGTGCCAGCAGCCAGACAGGGAAACAGGAGACCCAGTACTTC. Combining the CDR3 with reference TRBV28 and TRBJ2-5 gives the whole variable domain DVKVTQSSRYLVKRTGEKVFLECVQDMDHENMFWYRQDPGLGLRLIYFSYDVKMKEKGDIPEGYSVSREKKERFSLILESASTNQTSMYLCASSQTGKQETQYFGPGTRLLVL.

The sample holds one count of this clonotype. The chain combines TRBV5-1 with TRBJ1-1; D perhaps matches TRBD1 (5 bases). V was trimmed by 4 bases and J by 4 bases, leaving 14 bases between them. The CDR3 loop spans 14 amino acids. Germline CDR1 is SGHRS and CDR2 is YFSETQ. This CDR3 is CASSPGGLGTEAFF. The CDR3, as DNA: TGCGCCAGCAGCCCGGGGGGTCTCGGCACTGAAGCTTTCTTT.

The CDR3 spells CASSSGPSGEQYF. The CDR3 DNA follows: TGTGCCAGCAGCTCCGGGCCCTCAGGGGAGCAGTACTTC. V and J are TRBV7-3 and TRBJ2-7; D is possibly TRBD1 (5 bases). Germline assignment: CDR1 SGHTA and CDR2 FQGTGA. There are 13 residues in the CDR3. Trimming removed 4 bases from V and 7 bases from J, with 14 bases in between. The full variable domain, rest sourced from reference TRBV7-3 and TRBJ2-7, is GAGVSQTPSNKVTEKGKYVELRCDPISGHTALYWYRQSLGQGPEFLIYFQGTGAADDSGLPNDRFFAVRPEGSVSTLKIQRTERGDSAVYLCASSSGPSGEQYFGPGTRLTVT.

The chain is built from TRBV30 and TRBJ2-4; D possibly uses TRBD1 or TRBD2 (5 bases each). The V gene lost 4 bases and the J gene lost 1 base, with 14 bases spanning the gap. Looked up from germline, CDR1 is GTSNPN and CDR2 is SVGIG (reference sequence). This CDR3 region has 15 residues. CDR3 bases: TGTGCCTGGATTAGGCAGGGAGAGGCCAAAAACATTCAGTACTTC. Its translation: CAWIRQGEAKNIQYF.

The rearrangement uses TRBV6-6 and TRBJ2-1; D might be TRBD1 or TRBD2, each matching 5 bases. Germline loops: CDR1 MNHNY, CDR2 SVGAGI (reference sequence). This CDR3 region has 14 residues. V gave up 5 bases and J gave up 5 bases, with 13 bases separating them. The CDR3 loop is CASSPPGLNNEQFF. Here the CDR3 DNA reads TGTGCCAGCAGTCCACCGGGGCTAAACAATGAGCAGTTCTTC.

The chain couples TRBV24-1 to TRBJ1-2, with TRBD1 matching 8 bases. Germline V gene data show CDR1 as KGHDR and CDR2 as SFDVKD. Trimming at V came to 4 bases and at J to 4 bases, leaving 4 bases not matched to a gene. The CDR3 consists of 14 residues. CDR3 protein: CATSESTGAYGYTF. The CDR3 nucleotides read TGTGCCACCAGTGAATCGACAGGGGCCTATGGCTACACCTTC.

V is TRBV2 and J is TRBJ2-2; D is unclear. Germline V gene lookup returns CDR1 SNHLY and CDR2 FYNNEI. This CDR3 comprises 12 residues. Trimming removed 9 bases at V and 3 bases at J, with 8 bases between. The CDR3 here is CASYAYTGELFF. The DNA of the CDR3 is TGTGCCAGTTACGCATACACCGGGGAGCTGTTTTTT.

J is TRBJ1-4 and V is TRBV5-1; D unresolved. Germline-derived CDR1 and CDR2 are SGHRS and YFSETQ. Deletions cut 2 bases from V and 8 bases from J, with 7 bases between. CDR3 length equals 12 residues. The CDR3 reads CASSLLGEKLFF. DNA of the CDR3: TGCGCCAGCAGCTTATTGGGGGAAAAACTGTTTTTT.

The genes are TRBV29-1 and TRBJ1-1; D might be TRBD1 (5 bases). The CDR3 consists of 13 residues. The germline V gene has CDR1 SQVTM and CDR2 ANQGSEA. The V end lost 6 bases, the J end lost 0 bases, and 11 bases lay between the germline ends. The CDR3 DNA reads TGCAGCGTCGACCCAGGGCTGAACACTGAAGCTTTCTTT. Its protein is CSVDPGLNTEAFF.

V usage is TRBV20-1 and J usage is TRBJ1-4; D is undetermined. Germline V gives CDR1 DFQATT, CDR2 SNEGSKA (reference sequence). This CDR3 contains 14 residues. The V gene lost 7 bases and the J gene lost 6 bases, with 18 bases spanning the gap. The CDR3 reads CSVPRSGLDEKLFF. Here the CDR3 DNA reads TGCAGTGTACCACGTTCAGGATTGGATGAAAAACTGTTTTTT.

This clonotype was seen once. This sequence joins TRBV15 and TRBJ2-7, with 7 bases identical to TRBD1. The CDR3 extends over 14 amino acids. V trimming: 4 bases; J trimming: 3 bases; junction bases outside the gene matches: 6. Looked up from germline, CDR1 is LNHNV and CDR2 is YYDKDF (reference sequence). As DNA, the CDR3 is TGTGCCACCAGCACGACCGACAGGGTCTACGAGCAGTACTTC. Translating it yields CATSTTDRVYEQYF.

V is TRBV30 and J is TRBJ2-7; D might be TRBD1 or TRBD2, each matching 5 bases. The ends were cut back, 0 bases at V and 12 bases at J, with 15 bases in the middle. The CDR3 consists of 12 residues. CDR1 GTSNPN and CDR2 SVGIG come from the germline V gene (reference sequence). This chain's CDR3 is CAWSVHEGSRYF. In DNA form, the CDR3 reads TGTGCCTGGAGTGTACATGAGGGGAGTCGGTACTTC.

A few counts support this clonotype. The chain uses TRBV29-1 and TRBJ2-7, with 8 bases fitting TRBD1. V shed 1 base, J shed 4 bases, and the junction held 3 bases outside the gene matches. Germline V gives CDR1 SQVTM, CDR2 ANQGSEA. The CDR3 spans 13 residues. CDR3 sequence: CSVEGGQGYEQYF. The DNA for the CDR3 is TGCAGCGTTGAAGGAGGACAGGGTTACGAGCAGTACTTC.

V and J are TRBV7-9 and TRBJ2-5; possibly TRBD1 for D (8 bases). CDR3 length equals 16 residues. Trimming left V 3 bases short and J 0 bases short, with 14 bases between. CDR1 is SEHNR, CDR2 FQNEAQ, per germline (reference sequence). The CDR3 sequence: CASSFFTGGDQETQYF. CDR3 DNA: TGTGCCAGCAGCTTTTTTACAGGGGGGGACCAAGAGACCCAGTACTTC.